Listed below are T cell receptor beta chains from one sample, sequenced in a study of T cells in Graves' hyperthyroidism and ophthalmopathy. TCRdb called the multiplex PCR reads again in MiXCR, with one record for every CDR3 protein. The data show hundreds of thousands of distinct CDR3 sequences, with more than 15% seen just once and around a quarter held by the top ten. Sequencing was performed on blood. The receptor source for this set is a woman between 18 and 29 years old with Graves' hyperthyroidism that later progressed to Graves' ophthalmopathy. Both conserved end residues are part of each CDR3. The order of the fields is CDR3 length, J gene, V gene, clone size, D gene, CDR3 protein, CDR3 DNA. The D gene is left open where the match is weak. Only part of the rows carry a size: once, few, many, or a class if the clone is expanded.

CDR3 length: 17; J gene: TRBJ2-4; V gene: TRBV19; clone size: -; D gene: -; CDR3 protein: CASSIGIGRLAKNIQYF; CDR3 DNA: TGTGCCAGTAGTATCGGAATAGGGCGTTTGGCCAAAAACATTCAGTACTTC
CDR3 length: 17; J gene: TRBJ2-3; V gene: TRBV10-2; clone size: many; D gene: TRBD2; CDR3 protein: CASSDPGLAGSLDTQYF; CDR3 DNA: TGCGCCAGCAGTGACCCGGGACTAGCGGGGAGCTTGGATACGCAGTATTTT
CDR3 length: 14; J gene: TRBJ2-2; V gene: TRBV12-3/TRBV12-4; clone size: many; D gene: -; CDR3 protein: CASSLADNTGELFF; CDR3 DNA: TGTGCCAGCAGTTTAGCGGATAACACCGGGGAGCTGTTTTTT
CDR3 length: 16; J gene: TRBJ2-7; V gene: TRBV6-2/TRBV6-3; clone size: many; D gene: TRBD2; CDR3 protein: CASSYFATSGSYEQYF; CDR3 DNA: TGTGCCAGCAGTTACTTCGCGACTAGCGGATCCTACGAGCAGTACTTC
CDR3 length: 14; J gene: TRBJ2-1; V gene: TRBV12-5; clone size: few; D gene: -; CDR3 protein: CASGFTSGTLEQFF; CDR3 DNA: TGTGCTAGTGGTTTTACCTCTGGCACCCTCGAGCAGTTCTTC
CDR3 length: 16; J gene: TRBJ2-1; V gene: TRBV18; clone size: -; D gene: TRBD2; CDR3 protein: CASSRTSGRRVNEQFF; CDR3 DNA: TGTGCCAGCTCTCGCACTAGCGGGCGGAGAGTCAATGAGCAGTTCTTC
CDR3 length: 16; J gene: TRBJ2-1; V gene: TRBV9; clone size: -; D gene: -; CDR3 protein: CASSTEGVSSYNEQFF; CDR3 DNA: TGTGCCAGCAGCACAGAAGGGGTATCGTCCTACAATGAGCAGTTCTTC
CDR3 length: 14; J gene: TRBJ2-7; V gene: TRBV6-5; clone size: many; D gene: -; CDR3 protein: CASSYLGVGNEQYF; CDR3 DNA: TGTGCCAGCAGTTACCTGGGGGTAGGTAACGAGCAGTACTTC
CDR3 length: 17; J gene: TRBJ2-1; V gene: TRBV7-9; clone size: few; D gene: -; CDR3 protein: CASSFGQGGFIDNEQFF; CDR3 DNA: TGTGCCAGCAGCTTCGGGCAGGGAGGCTTTATTGACAATGAGCAGTTCTTC
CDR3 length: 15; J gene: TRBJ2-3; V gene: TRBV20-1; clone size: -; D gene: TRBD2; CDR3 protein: CSASGLAGSTDTQYF; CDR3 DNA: TGCAGTGCTAGTGGGCTAGCGGGAAGCACAGATACGCAGTATTTT
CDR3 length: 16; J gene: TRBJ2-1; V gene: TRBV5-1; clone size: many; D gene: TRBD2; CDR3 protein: CASSLTSGSSYNEQFF; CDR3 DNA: TGCGCCAGCAGCCTGACTAGCGGGAGCTCCTACAATGAGCAGTTCTTC
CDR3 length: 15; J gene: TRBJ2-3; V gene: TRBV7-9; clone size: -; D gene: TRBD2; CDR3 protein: CASSITSGLTDTQYF; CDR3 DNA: TGTGCCAGCAGCATAACTAGCGGACTCACAGATACGCAGTATTTT
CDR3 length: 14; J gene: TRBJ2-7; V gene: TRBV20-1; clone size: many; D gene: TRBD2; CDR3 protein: CSGVLAGSSYEQYF; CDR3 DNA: TGCAGTGGTGTCCTAGCGGGGAGCTCCTACGAGCAGTACTTC
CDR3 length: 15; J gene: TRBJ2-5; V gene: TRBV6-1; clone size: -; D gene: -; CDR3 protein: CASTHSGGSAAPQYF; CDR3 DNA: TGTGCCAGCACCCACTCAGGAGGCTCCGCTGCGCCCCAGTACTTC
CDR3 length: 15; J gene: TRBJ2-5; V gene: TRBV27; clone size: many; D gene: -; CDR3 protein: CASSLSGTDGKTQYF; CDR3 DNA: TGTGCCAGCAGTTTATCGGGGACCGACGGAAAGACCCAGTACTTC
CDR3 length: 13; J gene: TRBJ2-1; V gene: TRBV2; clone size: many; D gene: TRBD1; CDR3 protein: CASKDRGYNEQFF; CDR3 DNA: TGTGCCAGCAAGGACAGGGGATACAATGAGCAGTTCTTC